The 27 T cell receptor beta chains in this list originate from one sample, sequenced in a study of cytomegalovirus exposure and HLA in healthy donors. TCRdb's copy holds only in-frame clones and misses some; the assay was immunoSEQ multiplex PCR. Among about 120,000 clones listed, about 87% were seen once. Sequences were obtained from PBMCs. The source of these receptors is a woman under 30 in good health and CMV-seronegative.

The rearrangement joins TRBV5-6 to TRBJ2-2, with TRBD2 as a possible D gene (6 bases). Germline V gene sequence: CDR1 SGHDT, CDR2 YYEEEE. CDR3 length equals 14 residues. The germline V and J ends were trimmed by 4 bases and 2 bases, with 9 bases remaining between them. CDR3 DNA sequence: TGTGCCAGCAGCCCTAGCGCAAACACCGGGGAGCTGTTTTTT. As protein: CASSPSANTGELFF.

The rearrangement uses TRBV19 and TRBJ2-7; 8 bases align to TRBD1. Per the germline V gene, CDR1 is LNHDA and CDR2 is SQIVND (reference sequence). The CDR3 spans 15 residues. V lost 4 bases and J lost 6; bases outside the gene matches: 11. CDR3 coding DNA: TGTGCCAGTAGTACATCAACCCCCGGGACAGGCGAGCAGTACTTC. Encoded protein: CASSTSTPGTGEQYF.

The rearrangement links TRBV30 to TRBJ1-6; D is undetermined. The CDR3 totals 13 residues. Germline CDR1 and CDR2: GTSNPN and SVGIG (reference sequence). V dropped 1 base and J dropped 9 bases, with 10 bases sitting between them. The chain's CDR3 is CAWSDRVRSPLHF. The CDR3 DNA sequence: TGTGCCTGGAGTGACCGGGTTCGTTCACCCCTCCACTTT. Full variable domain (rest looked up from reference TRBV30 and TRBJ1-6): SQTIHQWPATLVQPVGSPLSLECTVEGTSNPNLYWYRQAAGRGLQLLFYSVGIGQISSEVPQNLSASRPQDRQFILSSKKLLLSDSGFYLCAWSDRVRSPLHFGNGTRLTVT.

The V gene is TRBV27, the J gene TRBJ2-1, with D possibly TRBD2 on 6 matching bases. Germline lookup yields CDR1 MNHEY and CDR2 SMNVEV (reference sequence). V lost 4 bases and J lost 6, with 10 bases in between. The CDR3 spans 13 residues. The CDR3 sequence: CASSWRGANEQFF. CDR3 nucleotide sequence: TGTGCCAGCAGTTGGAGGGGCGCCAATGAGCAGTTCTTC.

The chain combines TRBV11-2 with TRBJ2-7, with TRBD1 as a possible D gene (6 bases). V was trimmed by 5 bases and J by 2 bases, leaving 13 bases between them. The CDR3 runs 14 residues. Germline values: CDR1 SGHAT, CDR2 FQNNGV. CDR3 coding DNA: TGTGCCAGCAGCAAGTGGACAGCCACCTACGAGCAGTACTTC. Its protein is CASSKWTATYEQYF.

The V gene is TRBV28, the J gene TRBJ2-7, with a weak D call TRBD2 (5 bases). The CDR3 loop spans 12 amino acids. V lost 7 bases and J lost 4, with 11 bases in between. Looked up from germline, CDR1 is MDHEN and CDR2 is SYDVKM. The CDR3 loop is CASTPTGYEQYF. CDR3 nucleotide sequence: TGTGCCAGCACCCCAACGGGGTACGAGCAGTACTTC. Full variable domain (missing parts from reference TRBV28 and TRBJ2-7): DVKVTQSSRYLVKRTGEKVFLECVQDMDHENMFWYRQDPGLGLRLIYFSYDVKMKEKGDIPEGYSVSREKKERFSLILESASTNQTSMYLCASTPTGYEQYFGPGTRLTVT.

The chain joins TRBV9 to TRBJ2-1; D is perhaps TRBD2 (6 bases). The V gene's germline CDR1 is SGDLS and CDR2 YYNGEE. V dropped 3 bases and J dropped 1 base, with 14 bases sitting between them. The CDR3 is 16 residues long. The CDR3 DNA follows: TGTGCCAGCAGCGCACGTAGCGGACTATCCTACAATGAGCAGTTCTTC. This translates into CASSARSGLSYNEQFF.

The rearrangement joins TRBV7-2 to TRBJ1-3; D not resolved. Germline lookup yields CDR1 SGHTA and CDR2 FQGNSA. V was trimmed by 2 bases and J by 0 bases, leaving 8 bases between them. CDR3 size: 15 residues. CDR3 region: CASSLSRNSGNTIYF. The CDR3 DNA is TGTGCCAGCAGCTTATCGCGGAACTCTGGAAACACCATATATTTT. The full variable domain, its missing parts supplied by reference TRBV7-2 and TRBJ1-3, is GAGVSQSPSNKVTEKGKDVELRCDPISGHTALYWYRQSLGQGLEFLIYFQGNSAPDKSGLPSDRFSAERTGGSVSTLTIQRTQQEDSAVYLCASSLSRNSGNTIYFGEGSWLTVV.

The CDR3 bases are TGTGCCAGCAGCCCCCCCGACAGGGGGATGTATGAAAAACTGTTTTTT. This codes for CASSPPDRGMYEKLFF. J is TRBJ1-4 and V is TRBV28, with TRBD1 matching 9 bases. Germline V gene data show CDR1 as MDHEN and CDR2 as SYDVKM. J gave up 6 bases and V 6 bases, and 11 bases lay outside the gene matches. The CDR3 covers 16 residues. The full variable domain, its missing parts supplied by reference TRBV28 and TRBJ1-4, is DVKVTQSSRYLVKRTGEKVFLECVQDMDHENMFWYRQDPGLGLRLIYFSYDVKMKEKGDIPEGYSVSREKKERFSLILESASTNQTSMYLCASSPPDRGMYEKLFFGSGTQLSVL.

The chain recombines TRBV29-1 with TRBJ2-3, with 7 positions matching TRBD1. The CDR3 extends over 14 amino acids. Germline V gene data show CDR1 as SQVTM and CDR2 as ANQGSEA. Unmatched junction bases numbered 8, after V lost 6 bases and J lost 2 bases. The CDR3 reads CSVVGQILTDTQYF. In DNA, the CDR3 is TGCAGCGTAGTGGGACAGATACTCACAGATACGCAGTATTTT.

V usage is TRBV5-5 and J usage is TRBJ1-5, with a weak D call TRBD1 (5 bases). Germline loops: CDR1 SGHKS, CDR2 YYEKEE (reference sequence). CDR3 length: 15 amino acids. Trimming stripped 2 bases from V and 5 bases from J, with 14 bases between. This chain's CDR3 is CASSFYRGSHQPQHF. Written as DNA, the CDR3 is TGTGCCAGCAGCTTCTACCGGGGGTCCCATCAGCCCCAGCATTTT.

V and J are TRBV11-2 and TRBJ2-3; 12 bases agree with TRBD2. V lost 5 bases, J lost 4 bases, and 4 bases stayed unmatched. The CDR3 covers 15 residues. Looked up from germline, CDR1 is SGHAT and CDR2 is FQNNGV. CDR3 in amino acids: CASSALAGGSDTQYF. CDR3 bases: TGTGCCAGCAGCGCTCTAGCGGGGGGGTCAGATACGCAGTATTTT. The whole variable domain, filled in from reference TRBV11-2 and TRBJ2-3, reads EAGVAQSPRYKIIEKRQSVAFWCNPISGHATLYWYQQILGQGPKLLIQFQNNGVVDDSQLPKDRFSAERLKGVDSTLKIQPAKLEDSAVYLCASSALAGGSDTQYFGPGTRLTVL.

The genes are TRBV28 and TRBJ1-3; maybe TRBD1 (5 bases). Germline V lookup: CDR1 MDHEN, CDR2 SYDVKM. V was trimmed by 6 bases and J by 4 bases, leaving 13 bases between them. The CDR3 has 14 amino acids. Here the CDR3 reads CASSSNGGGNTIYF. The CDR3 DNA sequence: TGTGCCAGCAGCAGCAACGGGGGGGGAAACACCATATATTTT.

The chain combines TRBV27 with TRBJ2-7, with 12 bases that match TRBD1. There are 15 residues in the CDR3. From germline, CDR1 is MNHEY and CDR2 SMNVEV (reference sequence). After removal of 3 bases from V and 6 bases from J, the junction contained 6 bases not matched to a gene. This chain's CDR3 is CASSLGGQGAGEQYF. The CDR3 nucleotides read TGTGCCAGCAGTTTGGGGGGACAGGGGGCTGGCGAGCAGTACTTC.

This chain links TRBV21-1 with TRBJ1-2; the table assigns TRBD1, which was not confirmed against the DNA. TRBV21-1 constitutes a pseudogene. This CDR3 is 14 amino acids long. The CDR3 region is CASSFRDRDYGYTF. The CDR3 bases are TGTGCCAGCAGCTTCCGGGACAGGGACTATGGCTACACCTTC.

V is TRBV9 and J is TRBJ1-3, with D perhaps matching TRBD1 (5 bases). Per the germline V gene, CDR1 is SGDLS and CDR2 is YYNGEE. The CDR3 is made up of 16 amino acids. The V and J ends lost 3 bases and 0 bases respectively, with 13 bases between them. The CDR3 here is CASSEGLADSGNTIYF. The CDR3 DNA reads as TGTGCCAGCAGCGAGGGGTTGGCGGACTCTGGAAACACCATATATTTT.

The chain carries TRBV2 and TRBJ2-1; 8 bases are shared with TRBD2. CDR3 length equals 14 residues. The junction had 3 bases not matched to a gene; V was cut back by 6 bases and J by 2 bases. The germline CDR1 and CDR2 sequences are SNHLY and FYNNEI. The CDR3 region is CASRELAAYNEQFF. The DNA for the CDR3 is TGTGCCAGCAGGGAACTAGCGGCCTACAATGAGCAGTTCTTC. Full variable domain (missing parts from reference TRBV2 and TRBJ2-1): EPEVTQTPSHQVTQMGQEVILRCVPISNHLYFYWYRQILGQKVEFLVSFYNNEISEKSEIFDDQFSVERPDGSNFTLKIRSTKLEDSAMYFCASRELAAYNEQFFGPGTRLTVL.

The V and J genes are TRBV28 and TRBJ1-1, with a possible D match to TRBD1 (6 bases). This CDR3 has 12 residues. CDR1 and CDR2 from the germline V gene are MDHEN and SYDVKM. Trimming left V 6 bases short and J 8 bases short, with 13 bases between. This chain's CDR3 is CASSLNRVEAFF. The CDR3 nucleotides read TGTGCCAGCAGCCTAAACAGGGTGGAAGCTTTCTTT.

The chain carries TRBV28 and TRBJ1-3; TRBD1 is a possible D gene (6 bases). V lost 7 bases to trimming and J lost 0 bases, with 10 bases between them. The CDR3 has 14 amino acids. The germline gives CDR1 MDHEN, CDR2 SYDVKM. The CDR3 region is CASTPGDSGNTIYF. In nucleotides, the CDR3 is TGTGCCAGCACCCCAGGGGACTCTGGAAACACCATATATTTT.

The rearrangement uses TRBV28 and TRBJ1-1; D remains unclear. CDR1 is MDHEN, CDR2 SYDVKM, per germline. Trimming removed 5 bases at V and 0 bases at J, with 10 bases between. The CDR3 totals 14 residues. The CDR3 is CASSPPRVNTEAFF. CDR3 DNA sequence: TGTGCCAGCAGTCCCCCCCGGGTGAACACTGAAGCTTTCTTT.

The V gene is TRBV18, the J gene TRBJ2-5, with D possibly being TRBD1 (6 bases). Trimming removed 1 base from V and 5 bases from J, with 14 bases in between. Germline loops: CDR1 KGHSH, CDR2 LQKENI. CDR3 length equals 15 residues. The CDR3 region has the DNA TGTGCCAGCTCACCACGACAACAGGGTGGTGAGACCCAGTACTTC. This sequence encodes CASSPRQQGGETQYF. The full variable domain, completed using reference TRBV18 and TRBJ2-5, is NAGVMQNPRHLVRRRGQEARLRCSPMKGHSHVYWYRQLPEEGLKFMVYLQKENIIDESGMPKERFSAEFPKEGPSILRIQQVVRGDSAAYFCASSPRQQGGETQYFGPGTRLLVL.

The chain is built from TRBV18 and TRBJ2-7, with 14 bases identical to TRBD2. Germline loops: CDR1 KGHSH, CDR2 LQKENI. The ends lost 5 bases at V and 1 base at J; junction bases unmatched: 7. The CDR3 is 17 amino acids. The CDR3 sequence: CASSFTGLAGASYEQYF. CDR3 in DNA: TGTGCCAGCTCATTCACGGGACTAGCGGGAGCGTCCTACGAGCAGTACTTC.

This clone was seen just once. The chain has TRBV12-5 and TRBJ2-7, with D hard to call. The V end lost 6 bases, the J end lost 4 bases, and 13 bases lay between the germline ends. CDR1 and CDR2 from the germline V gene are LGHNT and FRNRAP. The CDR3 extends over 13 amino acids. The CDR3 is CASGPNTVYEQYF. In nucleotides, the CDR3 is TGTGCTAGTGGACCAAACACCGTATACGAGCAGTACTTC.

The chain couples TRBV4-2 to TRBJ2-3, with TRBD2 matching over 8 bases. The germline V gene encodes CDR1 LGHNA and CDR2 YNFKEQ. The V segment lost 2 bases and the J segment 0 bases; nucleotides outside the gene matches: 4. CDR3 length: 16 amino acids. The CDR3 DNA sequence: TGTGCCAGCAGCCAACTGGAGCGGGGGAGCACAGATACGCAGTATTTT. Amino acids: CASSQLERGSTDTQYF.

V usage is TRBV11-3 and J usage is TRBJ2-5; possible D gene TRBD2, 5 bases. This CDR3 spans 13 amino acids. Germline V gene sequence: CDR1 SGHNT, CDR2 YENEEA. V lost 1 base to trimming and J lost 3 bases, with 6 bases between them. This CDR3 reads CASSLVREETQYF. The CDR3 nucleotides are TGTGCCAGCAGCTTAGTGCGGGAAGAGACCCAGTACTTC.

V gene TRBV30 combines with J gene TRBJ1-3; D not certain. Per germline, CDR1 GTSNPN and CDR2 SVGIG (reference sequence). Trimming removed 0 bases from V and 5 bases from J, with 17 bases in between. The CDR3 length is 16 residues. The CDR3 is CAWSVLSVRRRNTIYF. In nucleotides, the CDR3 is TGTGCCTGGAGTGTATTAAGCGTAAGGAGGAGAAACACCATATATTTT.

This sequence joins TRBV5-8 and TRBJ2-3, with 8 bases lining up with TRBD2. The V segment lost 2 bases and the J segment 3 bases; nucleotides outside the gene matches: 5. This CDR3 region has 15 residues. The germline V gene has CDR1 SGHTS and CDR2 YDEGEE. The CDR3 sequence is CASSLPGLDTDTQYF. In nucleotides, the CDR3 is TGTGCCAGCAGCTTACCGGGACTAGATACAGATACGCAGTATTTT.